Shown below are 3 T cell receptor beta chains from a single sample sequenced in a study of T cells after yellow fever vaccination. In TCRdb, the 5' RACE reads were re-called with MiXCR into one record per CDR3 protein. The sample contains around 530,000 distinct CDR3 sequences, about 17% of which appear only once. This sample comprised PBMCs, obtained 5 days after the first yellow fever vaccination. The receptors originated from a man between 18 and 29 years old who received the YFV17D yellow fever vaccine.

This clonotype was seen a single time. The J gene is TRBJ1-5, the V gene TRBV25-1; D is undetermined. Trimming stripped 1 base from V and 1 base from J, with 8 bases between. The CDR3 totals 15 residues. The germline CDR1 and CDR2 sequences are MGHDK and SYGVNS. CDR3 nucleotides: TGTGCCAGCAGTGAATTCAAGGAGAGCAATCAGCCCCAGCATTTT. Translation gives CASSEFKESNQPQHF.

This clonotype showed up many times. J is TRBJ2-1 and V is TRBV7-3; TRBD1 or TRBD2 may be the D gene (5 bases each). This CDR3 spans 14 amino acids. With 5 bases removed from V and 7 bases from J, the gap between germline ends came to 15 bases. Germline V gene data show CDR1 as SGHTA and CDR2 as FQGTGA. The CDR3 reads CASSPTGTQNEQFF. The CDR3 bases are TGTGCCAGCAGCCCTACCGGGACGCAGAATGAGCAGTTCTTC.

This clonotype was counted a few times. The CDR3 sequence is CASSQEVLLGQGDNSPLHF. CDR3 bases: TGCGCCAGCAGCCAAGAGGTATTATTAGGACAGGGCGATAATTCACCCCTCCACTTT. The chain has TRBV4-3 and TRBJ1-6; 8 bases match TRBD1. The germline V gene has CDR1 LGHNA and CDR2 YSLEER. This CDR3 has 19 amino acids. With 0 bases clipped from V and 5 bases from J, the junction kept 12 bases outside the gene matches.